This TCR beta chain stems from a study of shared clonotypes between healthy human individuals. Study-wide points: A limitation of the genetic and exposure-history diversity represented arose from few donors. Rarefaction showed that sequencing of sorted subsets was incomplete (despite large depth).

CD45RO-negative cells were positively selected for CCR7, leaving out terminally differentiated effector memory CD45RA+ cells. Libraries were prepared by immunoSEQ multiplex PCR; TCRdb keeps only in-frame clonotypes and omits some of them. This table has around 2,000,000 clones, about 95% appearing once. With respect to this clone: Its antigen is not known. This CDR3 is also generated by other DNA sequences in the sample.

From germline, CDR1 is SGHDT and CDR2 YYEEEE. The CDR3 has 13 residues. V gave up 2 bases and J gave up 0 bases, with 6 bases separating them. The sample comprised naive CD8+ T cells sorted from blood. J is TRBJ2-7 and V is TRBV5-6; unclear D gene. This TCR was recovered from a man between 18 and 35 years old in good health. CDR3 in DNA: TGTGCCAGCAGCTTAGGATTCTCCTACGAGCAGTACTTC. Its translation: CASSLGFSYEQYF.